The sequence of this T cell receptor (beta chain) was determined in a study of T cells in localized non-small cell lung cancer. Study-level findings and limits: Greater blood T cell density accompanied longer overall survival. Turning up in adjacent lung were a median approximately 58 of the top 100 tumor clones. Because only a single region of the tumor was sequenced, heterogeneity remains possible. The study found T cell clonality highest in uninvolved adjacent lung, above tumor.

Some clones are missing from TCRdb's copy, which holds only in-frame ones; the method was immunoSEQ multiplex PCR. The table lists tens of thousands of clones, around 81% of them singletons. A note on this clone: Its antigen is currently unknown.

The source material was PBMCs, sampled before any cancer treatment. This sequence originates from a man aged 35 to 69 with stage II lung adenocarcinoma.

DNA of the CDR3: TGTGCCAGCAGCTCCAGTGGCAGCGCCTACGAGCAGTACTTC. It specifies CASSSSGSAYEQYF. The chain couples TRBV7-8 to TRBJ2-7; D ambiguous. V was clipped by 4 bases and J by 2 bases, with 12 bases between them. This CDR3 is 14 amino acids long. CDR1 SGHVS and CDR2 FQNEAQ come from the germline V gene. Looking up the rest from reference TRBV7-8 and TRBJ2-7 gives the full variable domain: GAGVSQSPRYKVAKRGQDVALRCDPISGHVSLFWYQQALGQGPEFLTYFQNEAQLDKSGLPSDRFFAERPEGSVSTLKIQRTQQEDSAVYLCASSSSGSAYEQYFGPGTRLTVT.